The sequence of this TCR beta chain was determined in a study of blood T cell repertoires in COVID-19. Study information: COVID-19 samples collected from the United States, Italy and Spain covered acute and convalescent phases. From T cells, B-cell-depleted T cells, or PBMCs came the material, which was cDNA or gDNA.

Seattle researchers signed up patients amid active infection and tracked them longitudinally. Per the original data handling: Reference gene primers were amplified, and this amplification served to estimate nucleated cell counts. Generated by immunoSEQ multiplex PCR, the TCRdb table keeps only in-frame clones and is missing some. V and J calls and clone size are as listed in that table; D and trimming were resolved from the DNA. This repertoire shows some 64,000 clones, more than 70% found once; its top ten account for about 16%. CDR3 length equals 14 residues. Trimming removed 5 bases from V and 4 bases from J; junction bases left unmatched: 6. Germline loops: CDR1 SGHNT, CDR2 YYREEE (reference sequence).

The specimen sequenced was peripheral blood. This clonotype was obtained from a man in his 60s with COVID-19, enrolled during active disease. The rearrangement joins TRBV5-4 to TRBJ1-2, with 9 bases identical to TRBD1. The DNA of the CDR3 is TGTGCCAGCAGGTTGACAGGGGGAAGCTATGGCTACACCTTC. Translated: CASRLTGGSYGYTF.